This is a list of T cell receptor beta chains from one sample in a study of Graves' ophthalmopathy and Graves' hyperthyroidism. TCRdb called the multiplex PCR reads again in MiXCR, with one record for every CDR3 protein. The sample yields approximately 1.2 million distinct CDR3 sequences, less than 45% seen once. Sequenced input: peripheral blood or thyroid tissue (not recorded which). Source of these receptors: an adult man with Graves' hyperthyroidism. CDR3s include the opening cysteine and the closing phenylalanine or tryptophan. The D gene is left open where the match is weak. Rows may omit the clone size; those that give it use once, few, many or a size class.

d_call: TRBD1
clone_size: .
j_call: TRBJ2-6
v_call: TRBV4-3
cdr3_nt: TGCGCCAGCAGCCAAGATTTGCCGGGACAGCGGTACTCTGGGGCCAACGTCCTGACTTTC
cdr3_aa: CASSQDLPGQRYSGANVLTF

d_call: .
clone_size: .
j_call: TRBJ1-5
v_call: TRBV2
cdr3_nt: TGTGCCAGCAGTGAATTGGGCAGGGCCGGCAATCAGCCCCAGCATTTT
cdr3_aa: CASSELGRAGNQPQHF

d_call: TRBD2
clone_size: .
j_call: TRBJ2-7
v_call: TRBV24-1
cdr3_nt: TGTGCCAGCAGTTTAATTGTGGCTAGCGGCCCCTACGAGCAGTACTTC
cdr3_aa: CASSLIVASGPYEQYF

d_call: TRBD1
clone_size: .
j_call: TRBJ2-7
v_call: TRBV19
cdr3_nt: TGTGCCAGTAGTATATCCCCTTTACAGGGGTTCTACGAGCAGTACTTC
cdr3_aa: CASSISPLQGFYEQYF

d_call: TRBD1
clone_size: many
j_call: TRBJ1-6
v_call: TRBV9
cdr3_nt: TGTGCCAGCAGCGCGACAGGGGTTAATTCACCCCTCCACTTT
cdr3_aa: CASSATGVNSPLHF

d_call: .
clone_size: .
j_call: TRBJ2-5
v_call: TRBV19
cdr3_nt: TGTGCCAGTAGTATAGGAGGGCTGCCGTACCAAGAGACCCAGTACTTC
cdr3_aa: CASSIGGLPYQETQYF

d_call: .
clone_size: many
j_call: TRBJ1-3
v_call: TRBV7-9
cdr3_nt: TGTGCCAGCAGCCGCCCGGAGGGAAACACCATATATTTT
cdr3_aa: CASSRPEGNTIYF

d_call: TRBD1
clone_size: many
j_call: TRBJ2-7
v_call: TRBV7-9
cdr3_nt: TGTGCCAGCAGCCGCGTGGGACAGGGGATTTCCGAGCAGTACTTC
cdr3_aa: CASSRVGQGISEQYF

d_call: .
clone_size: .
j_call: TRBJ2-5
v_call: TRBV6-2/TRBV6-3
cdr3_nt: TGTGCCAGCGCATGGGCGGAGCAAGAGACCCAGTACTTC
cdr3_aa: CASAWAEQETQYF

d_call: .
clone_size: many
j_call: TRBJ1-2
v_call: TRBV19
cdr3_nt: TGTGCCAGTAGTATTGGACGGAACTATGGCTACACCTTC
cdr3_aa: CASSIGRNYGYTF

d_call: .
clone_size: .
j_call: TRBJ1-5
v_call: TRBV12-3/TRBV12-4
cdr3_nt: TGTGCCAGCAGTTTACGAGGTTACAATCAGCCCCAGCATTTT
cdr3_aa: CASSLRGYNQPQHF

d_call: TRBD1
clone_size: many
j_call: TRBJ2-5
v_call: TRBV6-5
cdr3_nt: TGTGCCAGCAGTCCTGACAGGGAAGAGACCCAGTACTTC
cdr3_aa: CASSPDREETQYF

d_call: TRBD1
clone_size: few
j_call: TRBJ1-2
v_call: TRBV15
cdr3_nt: TGTGCCACCAGCAGGGACAGGGCCGGCGGCTACACCTTC
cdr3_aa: CATSRDRAGGYTF

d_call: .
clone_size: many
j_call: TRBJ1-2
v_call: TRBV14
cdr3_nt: TGTGCCAGCAGCCAAGATATTCGGGATAACTATGGCTACACCTTC
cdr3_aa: CASSQDIRDNYGYTF

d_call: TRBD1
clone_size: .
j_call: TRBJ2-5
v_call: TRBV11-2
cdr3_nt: TGTGCCAGCAGCTTAGATTGGGACAGGGTGGAGACCCAGTACTTC
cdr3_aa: CASSLDWDRVETQYF

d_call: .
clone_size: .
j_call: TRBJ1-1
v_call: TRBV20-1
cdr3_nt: TGCAGTGCTAGAGGGGGCGTTGGTTCTGAAGCTTTCTTT
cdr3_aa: CSARGGVGSEAFF

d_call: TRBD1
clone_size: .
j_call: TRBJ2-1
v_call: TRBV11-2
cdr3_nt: TGTGCCAGCAGCTTAGGGGACAGGGGCCAGGATGAGCAGTTCTTC
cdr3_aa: CASSLGDRGQDEQFF

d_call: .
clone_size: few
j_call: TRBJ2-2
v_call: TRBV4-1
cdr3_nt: TGCGCCAGCAGCCCACACAGGACAGTCGACGGGGAGCTGTTTTTT
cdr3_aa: CASSPHRTVDGELFF

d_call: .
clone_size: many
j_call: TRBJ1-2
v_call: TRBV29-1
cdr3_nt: TGCAGCGGTGATTCAAACTATGGCTACACCTTC
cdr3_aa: CSGDSNYGYTF

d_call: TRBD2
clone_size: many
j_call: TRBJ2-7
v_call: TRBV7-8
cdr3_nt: TGTGCCAGCACCAAGCGGGAGTTCTACGAGCAGTACTTC
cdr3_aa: CASTKREFYEQYF

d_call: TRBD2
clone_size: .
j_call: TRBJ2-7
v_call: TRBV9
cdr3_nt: TGTGCCAGCAGCGTGACGGGATCAGCGGGAAACACCTACGAGCAGTACTTC
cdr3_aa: CASSVTGSAGNTYEQYF

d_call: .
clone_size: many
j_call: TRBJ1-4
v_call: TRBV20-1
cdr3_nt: TGCAGTGCTGGACCACCAGGGAGTAATGAAAAACTGTTTTTT
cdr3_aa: CSAGPPGSNEKLFF

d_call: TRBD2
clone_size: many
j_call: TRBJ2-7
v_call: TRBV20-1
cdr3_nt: TGCAGTGCTAGAGGAGAGACGACTAGCCGCCACGAGCAGTACTTC
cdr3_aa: CSARGETTSRHEQYF

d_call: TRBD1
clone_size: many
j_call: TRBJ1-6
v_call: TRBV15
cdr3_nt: TGTGCCACCGGTAGGGACAGCTCCTATAATTCACCCCTCCACTTT
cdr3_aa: CATGRDSSYNSPLHF

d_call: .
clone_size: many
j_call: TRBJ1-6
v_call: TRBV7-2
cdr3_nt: TGTGCCAGCAGCTTAGAGGGCAGGGGAAGCTCCTATAATTCACCCCTCCACTTT
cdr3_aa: CASSLEGRGSSYNSPLHF

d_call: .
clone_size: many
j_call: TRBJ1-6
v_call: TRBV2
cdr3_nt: TGTGCCAGCAGTGATACAGCTTGGAATTCACCCCTCCACTTT
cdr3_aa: CASSDTAWNSPLHF